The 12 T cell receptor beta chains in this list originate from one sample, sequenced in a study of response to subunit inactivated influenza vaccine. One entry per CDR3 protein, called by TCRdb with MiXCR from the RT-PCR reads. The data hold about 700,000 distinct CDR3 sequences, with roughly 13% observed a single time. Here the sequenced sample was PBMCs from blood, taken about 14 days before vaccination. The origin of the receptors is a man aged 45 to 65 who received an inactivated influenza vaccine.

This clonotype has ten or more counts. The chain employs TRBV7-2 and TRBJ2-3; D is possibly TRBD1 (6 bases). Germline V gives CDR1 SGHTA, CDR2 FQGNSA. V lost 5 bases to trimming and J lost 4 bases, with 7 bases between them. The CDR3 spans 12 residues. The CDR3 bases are TGTGCCAGCAGCACAGGGTCAGATACGCAGTATTTT. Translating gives CASSTGSDTQYF.

CDR3 amino acids: CASSPTGGRLTDTQYF. The CDR3 DNA follows: TGTGCCAGCAGCCCGACAGGGGGGAGGCTTACAGATACGCAGTATTTT. V and J are TRBV28 and TRBJ2-3; 9 bases fit TRBD1. This CDR3 spans 16 amino acids. The V segment lost 6 bases and the J segment 3 bases; nucleotides outside the gene matches: 10. CDR1 is MDHEN, CDR2 SYDVKM, per germline. The full variable domain, rest sourced from reference TRBV28 and TRBJ2-3, is DVKVTQSSRYLVKRTGEKVFLECVQDMDHENMFWYRQDPGLGLRLIYFSYDVKMKEKGDIPEGYSVSREKKERFSLILESASTNQTSMYLCASSPTGGRLTDTQYFGPGTRLTVL.

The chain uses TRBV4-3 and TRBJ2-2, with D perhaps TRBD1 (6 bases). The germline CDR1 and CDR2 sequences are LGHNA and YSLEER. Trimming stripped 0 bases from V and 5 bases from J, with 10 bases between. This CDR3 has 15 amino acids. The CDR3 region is CASSQEQGRTGELFF. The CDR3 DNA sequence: TGCGCCAGCAGCCAAGAACAGGGAAGAACCGGGGAGCTGTTTTTT.

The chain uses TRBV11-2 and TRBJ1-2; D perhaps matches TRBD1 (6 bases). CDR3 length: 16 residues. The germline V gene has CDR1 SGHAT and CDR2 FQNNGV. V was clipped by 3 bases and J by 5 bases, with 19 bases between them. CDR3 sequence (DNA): TGTGCCAGCAGCTTTGTTTACGGGGGCGCGCCTTATGGCTACACCTTC. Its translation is CASSFVYGGAPYGYTF.

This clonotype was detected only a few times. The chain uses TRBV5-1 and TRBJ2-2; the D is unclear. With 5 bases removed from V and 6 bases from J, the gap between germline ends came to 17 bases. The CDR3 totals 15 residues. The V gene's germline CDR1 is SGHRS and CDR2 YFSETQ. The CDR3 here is CASRKDLTGPGELFF. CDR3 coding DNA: TGCGCCAGCAGAAAGGATTTGACGGGCCCCGGGGAGCTGTTTTTT.

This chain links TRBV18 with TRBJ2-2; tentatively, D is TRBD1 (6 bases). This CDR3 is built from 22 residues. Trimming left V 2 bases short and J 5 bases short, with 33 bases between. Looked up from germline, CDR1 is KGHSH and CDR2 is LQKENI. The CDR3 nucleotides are TGTGCCAGCTCACCAATCCCGTTAAGACGTCAGGGGTTCCCTCCTTCTACCGGGGAGCTGTTTTTT. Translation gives CASSPIPLRRQGFPPSTGELFF. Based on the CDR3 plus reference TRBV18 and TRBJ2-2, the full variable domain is NAGVMQNPRHLVRRRGQEARLRCSPMKGHSHVYWYRQLPEEGLKFMVYLQKENIIDESGMPKERFSAEFPKEGPSILRIQQVVRGDSAAYFCASSPIPLRRQGFPPSTGELFFGEGSRLTVL.

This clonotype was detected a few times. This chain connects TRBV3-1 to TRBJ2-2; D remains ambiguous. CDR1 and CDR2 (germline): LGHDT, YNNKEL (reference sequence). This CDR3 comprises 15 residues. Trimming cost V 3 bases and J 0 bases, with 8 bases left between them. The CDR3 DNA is TGTGCCAGCAGCCATTACAGAGCGAACACCGGGGAGCTGTTTTTT. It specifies CASSHYRANTGELFF.

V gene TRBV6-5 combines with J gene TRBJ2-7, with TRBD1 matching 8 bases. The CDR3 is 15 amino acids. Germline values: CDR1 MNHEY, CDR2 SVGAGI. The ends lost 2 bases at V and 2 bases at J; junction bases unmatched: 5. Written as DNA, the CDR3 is TGTGCCAGCAGTTACGGACAGGGAAAAACCTACGAGCAGTACTTC. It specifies CASSYGQGKTYEQYF.

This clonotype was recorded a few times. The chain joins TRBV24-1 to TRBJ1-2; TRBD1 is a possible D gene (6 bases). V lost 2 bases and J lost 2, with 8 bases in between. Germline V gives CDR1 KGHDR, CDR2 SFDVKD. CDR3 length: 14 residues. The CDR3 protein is CATSDYRVNYGYTF. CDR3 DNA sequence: TGTGCCACCAGTGATTACAGGGTGAACTATGGCTACACCTTC.

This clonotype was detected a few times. The CDR3 here is CASRNTQGASEKLFF. The CDR3 coding sequence is TGCGCCAGCAGAAATACGCAGGGGGCGTCTGAAAAACTGTTTTTT. V usage is TRBV5-1 and J usage is TRBJ1-4, with 8 bases lining up with TRBD1. The CDR3 length is 15 residues. V shed 5 bases, J shed 7 bases, and the junction held 10 bases outside the gene matches. CDR1 is SGHRS, CDR2 YFSETQ, per germline.

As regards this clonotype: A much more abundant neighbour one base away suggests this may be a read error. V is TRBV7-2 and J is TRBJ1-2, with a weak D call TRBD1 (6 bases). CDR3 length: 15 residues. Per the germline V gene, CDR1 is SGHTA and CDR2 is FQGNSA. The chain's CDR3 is CASSYGTTLGNGHTF. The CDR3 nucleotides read TGTGCCAGCAGCTACGGGACAACATTGGGGAATGGCCACACCTTC.

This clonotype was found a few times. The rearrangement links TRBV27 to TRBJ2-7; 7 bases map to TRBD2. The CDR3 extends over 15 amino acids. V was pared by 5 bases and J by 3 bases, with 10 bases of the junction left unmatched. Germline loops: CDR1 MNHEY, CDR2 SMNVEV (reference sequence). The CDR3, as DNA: TGTGCCAGCAGTCTAATAGCGGGTAGCGTCTACGAGCAGTACTTC. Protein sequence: CASSLIAGSVYEQYF.